This TCR beta chain was identified during a study of Ad26.COV2.S vaccination and SARS-CoV-2 variants. The CDR3 runs 15 residues. With 6 bases clipped from V and 0 bases from J, the junction kept 5 bases outside the gene matches. The germline V gene has CDR1 MRHNA and CDR2 SNTAGT. Repertoires were generated with immunoSEQ multiplex PCR, while TCRdb's copy carries only in-frame clones and drops some. The data show about half a million clones, with 89% seen just once and about 1.7% held by the top ten. The treatment denotes: 19 received Ad26.COV2.S at low or high dose, single or two shots; roughly 5 received placebo; per-sample allocation not given. All samples were drawn on day 63, counting from the first vaccine or placebo injection.

Sample: peripheral blood, taken in a trial of Ad26.COV2.S vaccine versus placebo. The origin of this receptor is a person aged 18-65 years who received the Ad26.COV2.S COVID-19 vaccine or a placebo. The chain uses TRBV6-4 and TRBJ2-7; 10 nucleotides agree with TRBD2. DNA for the CDR3: TGTGCCAGCAGATTTAGCGGGGGGAGCTCCTACGAGCAGTACTTC. Amino acids: CASRFSGGSSYEQYF.